The rows below give T cell receptor beta chains drawn from one sample of a study of early T cells in non-severe SARS-CoV-2 infection. TCRdb analysed the 5' RACE reads with MiXCR anew, one entry per CDR3 protein. The repertoire holds roughly 48,000 distinct CDR3 sequences, roughly 4.5% seen once, with roughly 6% in the top ten. Sequenced: whole blood. The receptor source for this set is an adult who was a healthcare worker with PCR-confirmed SARS-CoV-2 infection or an uninfected control (not recorded which). The CDR3 runs from the conserved cysteine through the conserved F or W. A D gene is named only where the DNA matches it firmly. A clone size is listed for some rows: how often the clone was seen (once, few, many), or a class if it is expanded.

j_gene: TRBJ2-3; v_gene: TRBV28; abundance: many; d_gene: NA; CDR3aa: CASSHEGSRTQYF; CDR3nt: TGTGCCAGCAGTCATGAGGGGTCGAGGACGCAGTATTTT
j_gene: TRBJ2-3; v_gene: TRBV24-1; abundance: once; d_gene: NA; CDR3aa: CATSERQSTDTQYF; CDR3nt: TGTGCCACCAGTGAACGACAGAGCACAGATACGCAGTATTTT
j_gene: TRBJ2-7; v_gene: TRBV3-1; abundance: few; d_gene: NA; CDR3aa: CASSQGTESSYEQYF; CDR3nt: TGTGCCAGCAGCCAAGGGACGGAGAGCTCCTACGAGCAGTACTTC
j_gene: TRBJ2-2; v_gene: TRBV3-1; abundance: few; d_gene: NA; CDR3aa: CASSQDRQGGLFF; CDR3nt: TGTGCCAGCAGCCAAGATCGGCAGGGAGGGCTGTTTTTT
j_gene: TRBJ2-1; v_gene: TRBV5-5; abundance: NA; d_gene: TRBD1; CDR3aa: CVSSSQGDPYNEQFF; CDR3nt: TGTGTCAGCAGCTCACAGGGGGACCCCTACAATGAGCAGTTCTTC
j_gene: TRBJ2-1; v_gene: TRBV7-8; abundance: many; d_gene: TRBD2; CDR3aa: CASSFGGSSYNEQFF; CDR3nt: TGTGCCAGCAGCTTCGGGGGGAGCTCCTACAATGAGCAGTTCTTC
j_gene: TRBJ2-5; v_gene: TRBV10-3; abundance: many; d_gene: TRBD1; CDR3aa: CAISATGEETQYF; CDR3nt: TGTGCCATCAGTGCCACAGGGGAAGAGACCCAGTACTTC
j_gene: TRBJ2-5; v_gene: TRBV29-1; abundance: many; d_gene: NA; CDR3aa: CSVEALEAETQYF; CDR3nt: TGCAGCGTTGAGGCCCTCGAGGCAGAGACCCAGTACTTC
j_gene: TRBJ1-1; v_gene: TRBV11-3; abundance: NA; d_gene: NA; CDR3aa: CASSYLPNTEAFF; CDR3nt: TGTGCCAGCAGCTACCTACCGAACACTGAAGCTTTCTTT
j_gene: TRBJ2-7; v_gene: TRBV6-2/TRBV6-3; abundance: many; d_gene: NA; CDR3aa: CASIGRGYEQYF; CDR3nt: TGTGCCAGCATTGGCAGGGGATACGAGCAGTACTTC